The clone carrying this T cell receptor beta chain has ten or more counts. Its antigen is not known. This entry is derived from a study of T cell repertoires in cytomegalovirus infection. Background on the study: An indication of both CMV infection and matching HLA type came from public TCR beta signatures. Study findings and constraints: There were HLA-C-restricted CMV-specific TCR beta clonotypes dominating the ex vivo response.

TCRdb re-called the reads through MiXCR, storing one row per CDR3 protein. The table lists about 530,000 distinct CDR3 sequences, more than 25% of them singletons, with around 13% in the top ten. With 2 bases removed from V and 2 bases from J, the gap between germline ends came to 6 bases. The CDR3 contains 13 residues. Germline-derived CDR1 and CDR2 are SGHTA and FQGNSA. This sequence was found in a human donor in good health (CMV status not recorded). Some clones in this sample may be carry-over from other donors' samples. The sequencing input was PBMCs. The chain has TRBV7-2 and TRBJ2-5; D is unclear. This CDR3 reads CASSLTIQETQYF. CDR3 nucleotide sequence: TGTGCCAGCAGCTTAACTATTCAAGAGACCCAGTACTTC. The complete variable domain, with remaining parts taken from reference TRBV7-2 and TRBJ2-5, reads GAGVSQSPSNKVTEKGKDVELRCDPISGHTALYWYRQSLGQGLEFLIYFQGNSAPDKSGLPSDRFSAERTGGSVSTLTIQRTQQEDSAVYLCASSLTIQETQYFGPGTRLLVL.